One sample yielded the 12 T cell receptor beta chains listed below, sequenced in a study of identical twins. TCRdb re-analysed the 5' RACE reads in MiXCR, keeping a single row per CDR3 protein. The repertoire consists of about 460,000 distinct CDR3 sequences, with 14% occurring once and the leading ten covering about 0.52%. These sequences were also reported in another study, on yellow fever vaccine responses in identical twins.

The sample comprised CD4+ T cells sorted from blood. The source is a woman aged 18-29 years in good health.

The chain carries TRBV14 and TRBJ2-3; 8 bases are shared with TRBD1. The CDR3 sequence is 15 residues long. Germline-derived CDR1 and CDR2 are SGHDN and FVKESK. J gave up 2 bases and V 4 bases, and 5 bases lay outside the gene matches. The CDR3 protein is CASSRQGTPTDTQYF. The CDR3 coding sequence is TGTGCCAGCAGCCGACAGGGGACCCCCACAGATACGCAGTATTTT.

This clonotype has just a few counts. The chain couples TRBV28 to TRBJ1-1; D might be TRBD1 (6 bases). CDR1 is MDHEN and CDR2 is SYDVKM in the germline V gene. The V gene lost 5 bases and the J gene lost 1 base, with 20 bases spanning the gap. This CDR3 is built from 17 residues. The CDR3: CASSPYFSGGGNTEAFF. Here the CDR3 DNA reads TGTGCCAGCAGTCCGTACTTTTCTGGAGGGGGGAACACTGAAGCTTTCTTT. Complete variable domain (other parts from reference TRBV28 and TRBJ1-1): DVKVTQSSRYLVKRTGEKVFLECVQDMDHENMFWYRQDPGLGLRLIYFSYDVKMKEKGDIPEGYSVSREKKERFSLILESASTNQTSMYLCASSPYFSGGGNTEAFFGQGTRLTVV.

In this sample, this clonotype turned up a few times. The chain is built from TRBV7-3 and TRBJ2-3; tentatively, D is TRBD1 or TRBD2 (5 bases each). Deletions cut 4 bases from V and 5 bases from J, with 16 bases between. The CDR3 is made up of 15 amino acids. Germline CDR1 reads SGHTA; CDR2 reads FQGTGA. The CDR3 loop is CASSSSEGMIDTQYF. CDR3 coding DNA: TGTGCCAGCAGCTCCTCTGAGGGGATGATAGATACGCAGTATTTT.

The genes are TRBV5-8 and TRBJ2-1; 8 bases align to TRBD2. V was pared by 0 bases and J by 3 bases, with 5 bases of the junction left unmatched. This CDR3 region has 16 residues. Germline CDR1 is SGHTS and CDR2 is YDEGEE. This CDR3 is CASSLAGTRNYNEQFF. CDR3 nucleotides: TGTGCCAGCAGCTTGGCCGGGACTAGAAACTACAATGAGCAGTTCTTC.

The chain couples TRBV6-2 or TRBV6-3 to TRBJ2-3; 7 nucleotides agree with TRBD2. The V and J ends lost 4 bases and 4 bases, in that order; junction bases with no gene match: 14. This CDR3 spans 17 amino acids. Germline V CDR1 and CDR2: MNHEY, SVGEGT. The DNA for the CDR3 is TGTGCCAGCAGTTGGTTGTTCCGCGGGAGAGGAGCAGATACGCAGTATTTT. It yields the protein CASSWLFRGRGADTQYF.

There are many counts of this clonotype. CDR3 sequence: CATSSKAGLYNEQFF. Here the CDR3 DNA reads TGTGCCACCAGCAGTAAAGCGGGATTGTACAATGAGCAGTTCTTC. The V and J genes are TRBV15 and TRBJ2-1, with TRBD2 identical over 7 bases. Germline loops: CDR1 LNHNV, CDR2 YYDKDF (reference sequence). J lost 4 bases, V lost 3 bases, and 6 bases had no gene match. This CDR3 has 15 residues.

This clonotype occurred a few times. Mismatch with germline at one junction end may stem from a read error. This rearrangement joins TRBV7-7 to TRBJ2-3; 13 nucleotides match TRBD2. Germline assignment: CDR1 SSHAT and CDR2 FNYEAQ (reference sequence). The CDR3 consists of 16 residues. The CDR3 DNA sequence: TGTGCTAGCAGCTCAGGGACTAGCGGGGAGGCAGATACGCAGTATTTT. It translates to CASSSGTSGEADTQYF.

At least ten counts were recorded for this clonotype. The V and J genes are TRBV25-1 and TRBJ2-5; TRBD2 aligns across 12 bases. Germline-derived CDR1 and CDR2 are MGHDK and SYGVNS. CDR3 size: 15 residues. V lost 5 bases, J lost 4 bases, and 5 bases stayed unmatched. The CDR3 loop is CASSQTSGGTETQYF. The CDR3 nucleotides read TGTGCCAGCAGTCAGACTAGCGGGGGCACAGAGACCCAGTACTTC.

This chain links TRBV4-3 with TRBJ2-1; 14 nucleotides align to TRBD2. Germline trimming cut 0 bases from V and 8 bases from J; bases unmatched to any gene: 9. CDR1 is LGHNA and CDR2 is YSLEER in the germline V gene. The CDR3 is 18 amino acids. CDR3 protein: CASSQDGTSGSSYDEQFF. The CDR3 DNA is TGCGCCAGCAGCCAAGACGGGACTAGCGGGAGTTCGTACGATGAGCAGTTCTTC.

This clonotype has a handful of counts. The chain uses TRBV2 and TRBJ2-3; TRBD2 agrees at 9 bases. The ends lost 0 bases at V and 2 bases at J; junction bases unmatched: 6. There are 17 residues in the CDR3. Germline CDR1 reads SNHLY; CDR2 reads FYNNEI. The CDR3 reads CASSEALLAGVTDTQYF. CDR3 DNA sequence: TGTGCCAGCAGTGAAGCCCTTTTAGCGGGAGTCACAGATACGCAGTATTTT.

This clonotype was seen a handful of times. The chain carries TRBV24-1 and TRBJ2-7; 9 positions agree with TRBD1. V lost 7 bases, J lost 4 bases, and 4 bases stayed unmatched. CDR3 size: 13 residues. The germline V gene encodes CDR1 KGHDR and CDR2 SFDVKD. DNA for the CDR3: TGTGCCACCAGACAGGGGGCGAGTTACGAGCAGTACTTC. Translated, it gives CATRQGASYEQYF.

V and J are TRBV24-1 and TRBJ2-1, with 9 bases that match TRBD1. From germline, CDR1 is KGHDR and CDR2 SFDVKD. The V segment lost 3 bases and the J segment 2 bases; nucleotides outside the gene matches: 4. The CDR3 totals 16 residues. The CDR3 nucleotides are TGTGCCACCAGTGATCAGACAGGGGGTGCCTACAATGAGCAGTTCTTC. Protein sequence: CATSDQTGGAYNEQFF.